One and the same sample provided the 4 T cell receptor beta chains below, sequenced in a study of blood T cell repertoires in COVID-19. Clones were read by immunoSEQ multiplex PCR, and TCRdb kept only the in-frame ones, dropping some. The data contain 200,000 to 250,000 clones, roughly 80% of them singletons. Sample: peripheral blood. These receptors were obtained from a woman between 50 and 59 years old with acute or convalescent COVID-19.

The CDR3, as DNA: TGTGCCAGCAGCCGCTTGACAGGCGTTTATAATTCACCCCTCCACTTT. This gives the protein CASSRLTGVYNSPLHF. The rearrangement links TRBV3-1 (or the pseudogene TRBV3-2) to TRBJ1-6, with D tentatively TRBD1 (6 bases). Germline CDR1 reads LGHDT; CDR2 reads YNNKEL (reference sequence). V lost 4 bases and J lost 4, with 14 bases in between. The CDR3 loop spans 16 amino acids.

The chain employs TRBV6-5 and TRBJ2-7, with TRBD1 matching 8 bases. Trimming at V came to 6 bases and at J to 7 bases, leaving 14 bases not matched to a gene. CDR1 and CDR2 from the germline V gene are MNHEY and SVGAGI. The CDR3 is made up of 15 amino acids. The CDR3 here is CASSPRGQAEGEQYF. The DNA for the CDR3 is TGTGCCAGCAGCCCCCGGGGACAGGCGGAGGGGGAGCAGTACTTC.

The CDR3 DNA follows: TGCGCCAGCAGCGCCGGGGCTAGCGGGAGCTACGAGCAGTACTTC. Protein: CASSAGASGSYEQYF. The chain recombines TRBV5-1 with TRBJ2-7; the match to TRBD2 covers 10 bases. V lost 4 bases and J lost 3; bases outside the gene matches: 7. CDR1 is SGHRS, CDR2 YFSETQ, per germline. The CDR3 length is 15 residues.

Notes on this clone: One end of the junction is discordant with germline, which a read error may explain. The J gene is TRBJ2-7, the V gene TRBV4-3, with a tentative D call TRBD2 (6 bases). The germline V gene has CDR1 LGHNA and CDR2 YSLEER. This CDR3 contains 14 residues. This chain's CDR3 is CASSLGGSSYEQYF. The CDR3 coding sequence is TGCGCCAGTAGCCTTGGGGGGAGCTCCTACGAGCAGTACTTC.